A single sample is the source of the 2 T cell receptor beta chains below, sequenced in a study of T-cell reconstitution after alpha-beta-depleted transplantation in children. Preparation of the TCRbeta library involved a method that used unique molecular identifiers. TCRdb analysed the PCR reads with MiXCR anew, one entry per CDR3 protein. The data hold almost 600,000 distinct CDR3 sequences, with roughly 27% observed a single time. Sequenced here: PBMCs, sampled before TCRalphabeta/CD19-depleted stem cell transplant. These receptors all come from a boy under two years old with Wiskott-Aldrich syndrome, due to receive a stem cell transplant.

This clonotype turned up a few times. V usage is TRBV20-1 and J usage is TRBJ1-5, with unresolved D. The CDR3 runs 13 residues. With 3 bases removed from V and 4 bases from J, the gap between germline ends came to 10 bases. Germline CDR1 is DFQATT and CDR2 is SNEGSKA (reference sequence). DNA of the CDR3: TGCAGTGCTAGGCAGCGGGATAATCAGCCCCAGCATTTT. Translated, it gives CSARQRDNQPQHF.

This clonotype was seen more than once but under ten times. This chain links TRBV5-1 with TRBJ1-1, with D hard to call. CDR3 size: 14 residues. V was cut by 0 bases and J by 5 bases, with 11 bases left in between. Germline CDR1 and CDR2: SGHRS and YFSETQ. CDR3 residues: CASSLGVRGTEAFF. The CDR3, as DNA: TGCGCCAGCAGCTTGGGGGTCCGGGGAACTGAAGCTTTCTTT.